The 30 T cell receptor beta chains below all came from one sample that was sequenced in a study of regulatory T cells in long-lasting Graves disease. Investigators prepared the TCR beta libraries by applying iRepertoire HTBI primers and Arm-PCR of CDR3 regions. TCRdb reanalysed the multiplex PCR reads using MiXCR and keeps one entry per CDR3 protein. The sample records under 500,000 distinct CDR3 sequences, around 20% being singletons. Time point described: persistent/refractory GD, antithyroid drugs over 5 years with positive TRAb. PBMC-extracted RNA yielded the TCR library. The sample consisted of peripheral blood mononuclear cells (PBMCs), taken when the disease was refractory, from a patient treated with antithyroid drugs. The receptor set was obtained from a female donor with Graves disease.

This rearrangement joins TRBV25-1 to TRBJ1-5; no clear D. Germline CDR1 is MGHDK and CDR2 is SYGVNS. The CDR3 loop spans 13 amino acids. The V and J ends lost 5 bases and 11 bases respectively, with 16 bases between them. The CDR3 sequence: CASSPPGGRSQHF. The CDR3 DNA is TGTGCCAGCAGTCCCCCGGGAGGCAGGTCCCAGCATTTT. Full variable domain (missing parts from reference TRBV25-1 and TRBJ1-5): EADIYQTPRYLVIGTGKKITLECSQTMGHDKMYWYQQDPGMELHLIHYSYGVNSTEKGDLSSESTVSRIRTEHFPLTLESARPSHTSQYLCASSPPGGRSQHFGDGTRLSIL.

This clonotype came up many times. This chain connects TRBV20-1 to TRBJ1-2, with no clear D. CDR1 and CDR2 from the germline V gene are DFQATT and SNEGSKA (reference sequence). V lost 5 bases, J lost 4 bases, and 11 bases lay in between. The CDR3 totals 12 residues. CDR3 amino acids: CSALDTAYGYTF. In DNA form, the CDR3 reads TGCAGTGCTCTCGACACCGCCTATGGCTACACCTTC.

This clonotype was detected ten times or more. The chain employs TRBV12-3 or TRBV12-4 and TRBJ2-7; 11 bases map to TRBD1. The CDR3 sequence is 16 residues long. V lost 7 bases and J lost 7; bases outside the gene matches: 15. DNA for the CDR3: TGTGCCAGCACTTTTTGGCGTGGACAGGGGGCGCGGGAGCAGTACTTC. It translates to CASTFWRGQGAREQYF.

The CDR3 bases are TGCGCCAGCAGCCAAGAGGGGGCCAAGGGGCAGCCCCAGCATTTT. Its translation is CASSQEGAKGQPQHF. The V call is TRBV4-1, the J call TRBJ1-5; tentative D call: TRBD1 (6 bases). The CDR3 totals 15 residues. The germline V gene encodes CDR1 MGHRA and CDR2 YSYEKL. Trimming removed 0 bases at V and 7 bases at J, with 13 bases between.

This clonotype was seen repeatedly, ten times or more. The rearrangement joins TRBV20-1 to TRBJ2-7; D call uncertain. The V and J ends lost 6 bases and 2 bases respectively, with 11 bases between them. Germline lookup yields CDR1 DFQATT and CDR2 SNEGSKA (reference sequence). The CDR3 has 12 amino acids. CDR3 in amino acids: CSAEEATYEQYF. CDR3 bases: TGCAGTGCCGAGGAAGCAACCTACGAGCAGTACTTC.

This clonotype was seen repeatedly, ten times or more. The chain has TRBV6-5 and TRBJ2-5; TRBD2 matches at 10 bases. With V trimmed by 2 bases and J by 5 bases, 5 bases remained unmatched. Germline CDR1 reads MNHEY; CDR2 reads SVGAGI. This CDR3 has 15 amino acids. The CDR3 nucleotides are TGTGCCAGCAGTTACCTAGCGGGAGTAGGGGAGACCCAGTACTTC. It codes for CASSYLAGVGETQYF.

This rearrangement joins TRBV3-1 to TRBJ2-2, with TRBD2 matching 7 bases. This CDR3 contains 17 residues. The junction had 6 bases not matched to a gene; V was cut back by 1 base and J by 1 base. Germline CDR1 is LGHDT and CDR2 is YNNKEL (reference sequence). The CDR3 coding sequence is TGTGCCAGCAGCCAAGTGGCGGGAGTAGGGAACACCGGGGAGCTGTTTTTT. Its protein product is CASSQVAGVGNTGELFF. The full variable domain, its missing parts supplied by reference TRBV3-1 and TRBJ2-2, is DTAVSQTPKYLVTQMGNDKSIKCEQNLGHDTMYWYKQDSKKFLKIMFSYNNKELIINETVPNRFSPKSPDKAHLNLHINSLELGDSAVYFCASSQVAGVGNTGELFFGEGSRLTVL.

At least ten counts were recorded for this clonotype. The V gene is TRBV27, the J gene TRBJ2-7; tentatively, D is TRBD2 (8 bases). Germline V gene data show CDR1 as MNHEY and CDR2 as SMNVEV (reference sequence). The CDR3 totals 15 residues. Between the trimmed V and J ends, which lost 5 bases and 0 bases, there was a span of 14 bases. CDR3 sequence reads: CASSPQGTSSYEQYF. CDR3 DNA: TGTGCCAGCAGTCCACAGGGGACTAGCTCCTACGAGCAGTACTTC.

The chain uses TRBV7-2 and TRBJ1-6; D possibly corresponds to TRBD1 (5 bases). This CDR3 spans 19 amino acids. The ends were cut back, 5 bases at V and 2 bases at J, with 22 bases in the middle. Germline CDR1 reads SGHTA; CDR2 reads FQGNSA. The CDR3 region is CASSGGLTPKGPYNSPLHF. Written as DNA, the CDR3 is TGTGCCAGCAGCGGGGGGTTAACCCCCAAGGGGCCCTATAATTCACCCCTCCACTTT. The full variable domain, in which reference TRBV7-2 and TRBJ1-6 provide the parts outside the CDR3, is GAGVSQSPSNKVTEKGKDVELRCDPISGHTALYWYRQSLGQGLEFLIYFQGNSAPDKSGLPSDRFSAERTGGSVSTLTIQRTQQEDSAVYLCASSGGLTPKGPYNSPLHFGNGTRLTVT.

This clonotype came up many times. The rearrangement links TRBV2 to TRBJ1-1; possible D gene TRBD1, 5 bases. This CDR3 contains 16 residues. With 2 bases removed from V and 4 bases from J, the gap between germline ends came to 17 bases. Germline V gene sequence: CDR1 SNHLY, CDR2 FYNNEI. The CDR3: CASSERTPTGGTEAFF. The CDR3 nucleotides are TGTGCCAGCAGTGAACGGACTCCAACCGGGGGCACTGAAGCTTTCTTT.

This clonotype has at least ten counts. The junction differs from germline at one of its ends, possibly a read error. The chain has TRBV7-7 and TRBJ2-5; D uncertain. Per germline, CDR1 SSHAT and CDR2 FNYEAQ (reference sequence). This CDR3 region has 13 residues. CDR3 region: CASSPKREETQYF. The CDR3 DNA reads TGTGCTAGCAGCCCGAAACGAGAAGAGACCCAGTACTTC.

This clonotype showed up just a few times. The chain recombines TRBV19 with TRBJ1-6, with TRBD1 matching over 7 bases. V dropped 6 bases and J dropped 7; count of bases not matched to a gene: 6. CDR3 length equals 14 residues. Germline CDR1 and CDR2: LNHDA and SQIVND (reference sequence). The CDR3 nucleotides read TGTGCCAGTAGCCCGGGACAGCCGAATTCACCCCTCCACTTT. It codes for CASSPGQPNSPLHF.

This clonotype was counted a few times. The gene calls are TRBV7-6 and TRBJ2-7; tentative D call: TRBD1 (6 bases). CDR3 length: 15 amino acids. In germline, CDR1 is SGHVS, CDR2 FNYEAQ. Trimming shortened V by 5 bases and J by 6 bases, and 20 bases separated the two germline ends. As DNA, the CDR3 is TGTGCCAGCAGCCCCATGAAGACAGGCCCCTCCGAGCAGTACTTC. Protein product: CASSPMKTGPSEQYF.

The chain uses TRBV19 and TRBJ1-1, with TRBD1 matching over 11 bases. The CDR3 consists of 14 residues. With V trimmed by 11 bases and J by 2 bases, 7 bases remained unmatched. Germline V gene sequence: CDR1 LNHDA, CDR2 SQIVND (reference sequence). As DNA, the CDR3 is TGTGCCGCCCGGGACAGGGGGTACAACACTGAAGCTTTCTTT. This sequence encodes CAARDRGYNTEAFF. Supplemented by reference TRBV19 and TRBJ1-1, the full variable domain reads DGGITQSPKYLFRKEGQNVTLSCEQNLNHDAMYWYRQDPGQGLRLIYYSQIVNDFQKGDIAEGYSVSREKKESFPLTVTSAQKNPTAFYLCAARDRGYNTEAFFGQGTRLTVV.

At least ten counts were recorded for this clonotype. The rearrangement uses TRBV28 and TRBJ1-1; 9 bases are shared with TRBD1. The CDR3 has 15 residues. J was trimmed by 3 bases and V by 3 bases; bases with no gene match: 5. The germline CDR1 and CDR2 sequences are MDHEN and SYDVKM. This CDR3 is CASSFGDRADTEAFF. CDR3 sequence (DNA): TGTGCCAGCAGTTTCGGGGACAGGGCGGACACTGAAGCTTTCTTT.

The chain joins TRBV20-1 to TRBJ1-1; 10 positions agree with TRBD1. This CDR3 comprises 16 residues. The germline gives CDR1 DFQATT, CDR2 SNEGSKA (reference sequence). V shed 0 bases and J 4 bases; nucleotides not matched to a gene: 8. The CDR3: CSARDIDRGLGTEAFF. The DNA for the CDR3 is TGCAGTGCTAGAGATATCGACAGGGGGCTGGGCACTGAAGCTTTCTTT.

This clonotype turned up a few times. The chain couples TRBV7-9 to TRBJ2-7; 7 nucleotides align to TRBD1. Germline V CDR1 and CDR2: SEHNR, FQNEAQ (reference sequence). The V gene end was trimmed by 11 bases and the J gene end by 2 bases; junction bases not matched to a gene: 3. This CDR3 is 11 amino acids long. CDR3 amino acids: CAWDRAYEQYF. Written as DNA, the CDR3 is TGTGCCTGGGACAGAGCCTACGAGCAGTACTTC.

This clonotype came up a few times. The CDR3 DNA follows: TGTGCCAGCAGTTTATTAGGACTAGCGGGAGTTGAGACCCAGTACTTC. Its protein product is CASSLLGLAGVETQYF. V usage is TRBV12-3 or TRBV12-4 and J usage is TRBJ2-5, with 13 bases identical to TRBD2. The CDR3 is 16 amino acids. The ends lost 2 bases at V and 5 bases at J; junction bases unmatched: 5.

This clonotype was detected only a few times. The CDR3 is CASRGRDLTGELFF. CDR3 DNA: TGTGCCAGTAGAGGGCGGGACCTCACCGGGGAGCTGTTTTTT. V is TRBV19 and J is TRBJ2-2; tentatively, D is TRBD2 (6 bases). Germline-derived CDR1 and CDR2 are LNHDA and SQIVND (reference sequence). The CDR3 consists of 14 residues. V was clipped by 6 bases and J by 4 bases, with 12 bases between them.

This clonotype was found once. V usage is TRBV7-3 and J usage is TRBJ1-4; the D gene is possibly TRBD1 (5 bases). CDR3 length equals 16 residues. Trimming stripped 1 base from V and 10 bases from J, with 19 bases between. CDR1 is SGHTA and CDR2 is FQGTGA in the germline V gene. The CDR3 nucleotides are TGTGCCAGCAGCTTAAATCTCCTGGGGGGGGGGGTAAAACTGTTTTTT. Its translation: CASSLNLLGGGVKLFF.

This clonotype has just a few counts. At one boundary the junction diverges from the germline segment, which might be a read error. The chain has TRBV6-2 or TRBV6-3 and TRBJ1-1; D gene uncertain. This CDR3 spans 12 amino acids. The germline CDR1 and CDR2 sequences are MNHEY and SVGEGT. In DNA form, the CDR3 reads TGTGCCAGCAGTAGACCCATAGAGACCGCTGTCTTT. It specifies CASSRPIETAVF.

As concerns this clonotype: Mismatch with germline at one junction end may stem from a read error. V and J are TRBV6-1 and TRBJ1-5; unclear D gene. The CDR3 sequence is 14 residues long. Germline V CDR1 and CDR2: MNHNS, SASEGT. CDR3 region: CASSRTASNQSQHF. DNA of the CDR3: TGTGCCAGCAGTCGGACCGCTTCCAATCAGTCCCAGCATTTT.

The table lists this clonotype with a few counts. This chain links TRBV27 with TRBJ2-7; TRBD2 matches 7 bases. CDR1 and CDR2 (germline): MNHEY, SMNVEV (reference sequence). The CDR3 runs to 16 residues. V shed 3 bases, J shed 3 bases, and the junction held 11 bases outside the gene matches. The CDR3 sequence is CASSFLGGGLHYEQYF. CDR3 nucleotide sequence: TGTGCCAGCAGTTTTCTGGGGGGGGGTCTCCACTACGAGCAGTACTTC.

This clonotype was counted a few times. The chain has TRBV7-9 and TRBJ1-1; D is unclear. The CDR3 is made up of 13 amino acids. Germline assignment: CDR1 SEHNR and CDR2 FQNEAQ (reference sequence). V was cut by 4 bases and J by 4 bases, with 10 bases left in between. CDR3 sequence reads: CASSYSRFTEAFF. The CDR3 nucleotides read TGTGCCAGCAGCTACTCTCGGTTCACTGAAGCTTTCTTT.

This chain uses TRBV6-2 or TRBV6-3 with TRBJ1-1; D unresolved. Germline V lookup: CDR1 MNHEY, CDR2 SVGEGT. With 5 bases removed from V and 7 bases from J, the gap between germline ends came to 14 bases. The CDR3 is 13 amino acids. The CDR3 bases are TGTGCCAGCAGTCCCGGGATGAGTGGTGAAGCTTTCTTT. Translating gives CASSPGMSGEAFF.

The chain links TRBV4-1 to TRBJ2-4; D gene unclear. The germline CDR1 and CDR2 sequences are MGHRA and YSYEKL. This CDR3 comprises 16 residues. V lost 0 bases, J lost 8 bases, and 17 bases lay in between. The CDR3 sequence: CASSQDPEEGQYIQYF. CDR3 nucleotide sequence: TGCGCCAGCAGCCAAGATCCTGAAGAAGGGCAATACATTCAGTACTTC.

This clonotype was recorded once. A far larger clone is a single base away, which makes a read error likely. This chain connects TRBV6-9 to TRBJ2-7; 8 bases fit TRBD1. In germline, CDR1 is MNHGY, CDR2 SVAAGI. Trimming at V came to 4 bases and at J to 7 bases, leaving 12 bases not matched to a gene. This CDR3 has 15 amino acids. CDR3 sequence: CASSSPGQEAREQYF. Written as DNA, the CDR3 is TGTGCCAGCAGTTCACCGGGACAGGAGGCACGGGAGCAGTACTTC.

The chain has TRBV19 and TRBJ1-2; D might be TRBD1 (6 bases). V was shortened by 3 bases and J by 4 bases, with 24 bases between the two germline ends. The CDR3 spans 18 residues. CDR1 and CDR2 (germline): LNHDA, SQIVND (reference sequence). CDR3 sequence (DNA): TGTGCCAGTAGTATTGGGAGAGGGACACTTGGATACGGCTATGGCTACACCTTC. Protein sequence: CASSIGRGTLGYGYGYTF.

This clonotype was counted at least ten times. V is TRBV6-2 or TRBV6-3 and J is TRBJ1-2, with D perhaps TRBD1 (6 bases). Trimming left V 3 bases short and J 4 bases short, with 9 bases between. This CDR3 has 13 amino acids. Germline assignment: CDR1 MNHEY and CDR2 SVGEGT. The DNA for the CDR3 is TGTGCCAGCAGTTATTCACAGGGCTATGGCTACACCTTC. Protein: CASSYSQGYGYTF.

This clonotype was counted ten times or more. The CDR3 is CSASEGDGYTF. CDR3 in DNA: TGCAGTGCTAGTGAAGGGGATGGCTACACCTTC. The chain joins TRBV20-1 to TRBJ1-2; tentatively, D is TRBD1 (5 bases). V dropped 3 bases and J dropped 6 bases, with 8 bases sitting between them. Per germline, CDR1 DFQATT and CDR2 SNEGSKA (reference sequence). The CDR3 runs 11 residues.